The present T cell receptor (beta chain) was sequenced within a study of T cells after yellow fever vaccination. At the level of the study: The SMART-Seq v4 Ultra Low Input method served to prepare the low-cell-number fractions. The study's findings and limits: Peaking on day 5 versus 15, the secondary response was faster but weaker. Repertoires obtained by FACS sorting could include abundant clonotypes that entered as contaminants from the bulk population. In post-booster samples, most primary-vaccination clones reappeared (just under 97% CD4, approximately 91% CD8).

This CDR3 region has 14 residues. V shed 5 bases and J 6 bases; nucleotides not matched to a gene: 7. CDR1 and CDR2 (germline): SSHAT, FNYEAQ (reference sequence). TCRdb reprocessed the 5' RACE reads via MiXCR and lists one record per CDR3 protein. The profile shows hundreds of thousands of distinct CDR3 sequences, around 21% of them singletons. This clonotype showed up just a few times. Its antigen is undetermined. This sequence originates from a man aged 25-40 years who received the YFV17D yellow fever vaccine. This rearrangement joins TRBV7-7 to TRBJ2-3; 8 nucleotides line up with TRBD2. The sample in question was PBMCs, obtained 15 days after the yellow fever booster vaccination. The CDR3 DNA follows: TGTGCCAGCAGCCCATCGGGAGGGGCGGATACGCAGTATTTT. As protein: CASSPSGGADTQYF.